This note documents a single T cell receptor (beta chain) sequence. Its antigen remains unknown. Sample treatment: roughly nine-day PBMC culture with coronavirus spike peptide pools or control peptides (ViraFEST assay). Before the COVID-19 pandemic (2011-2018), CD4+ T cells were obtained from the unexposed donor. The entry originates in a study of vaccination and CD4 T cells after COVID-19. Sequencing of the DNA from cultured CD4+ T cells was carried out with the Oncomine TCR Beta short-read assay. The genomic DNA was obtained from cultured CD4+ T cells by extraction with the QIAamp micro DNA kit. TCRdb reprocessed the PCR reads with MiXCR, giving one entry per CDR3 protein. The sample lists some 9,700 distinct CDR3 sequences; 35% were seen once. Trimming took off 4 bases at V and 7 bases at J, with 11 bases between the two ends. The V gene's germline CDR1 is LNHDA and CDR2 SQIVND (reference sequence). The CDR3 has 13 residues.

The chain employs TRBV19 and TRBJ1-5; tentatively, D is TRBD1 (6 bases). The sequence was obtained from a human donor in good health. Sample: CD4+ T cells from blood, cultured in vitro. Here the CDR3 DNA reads TGTGCCAGTAGTAAAGGGGGAAGCCAGCCCCAGCATTTT. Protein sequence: CASSKGGSQPQHF.